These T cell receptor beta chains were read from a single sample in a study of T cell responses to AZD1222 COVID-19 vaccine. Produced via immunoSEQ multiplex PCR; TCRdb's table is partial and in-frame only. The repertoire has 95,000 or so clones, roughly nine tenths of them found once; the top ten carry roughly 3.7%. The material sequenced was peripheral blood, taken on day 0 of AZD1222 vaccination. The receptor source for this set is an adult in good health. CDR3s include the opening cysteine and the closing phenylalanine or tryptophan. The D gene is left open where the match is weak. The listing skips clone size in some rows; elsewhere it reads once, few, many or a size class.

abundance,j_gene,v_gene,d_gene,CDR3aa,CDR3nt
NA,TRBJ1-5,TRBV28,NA,CASSLSDQPQHF,TGTGCCAGCAGTTTATCGGATCAGCCCCAGCATTTT
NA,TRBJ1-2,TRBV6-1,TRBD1,CASSDPGQGSGYTF,TGTGCCAGCAGTGACCCGGGACAGGGGTCTGGCTACACCTTC
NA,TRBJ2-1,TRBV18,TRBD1,CASSPGQGALNEQFF,TGTGCCAGCTCACCTGGACAGGGGGCCCTAAATGAGCAGTTCTTC
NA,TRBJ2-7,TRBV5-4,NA,CASSVEGDEQYF,TGTGCCAGCAGCGTGGAGGGAGATGAGCAGTACTTC
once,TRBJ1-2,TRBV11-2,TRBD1,CASSHTGTGYRANYGYTF,TGTGCCAGCAGCCATACCGGGACAGGGTATCGAGCTAACTATGGCTACACCTTC
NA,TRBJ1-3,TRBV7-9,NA,CATAQSSGNTIYF,TGTGCCACCGCACAGAGCTCTGGAAACACCATATATTTT
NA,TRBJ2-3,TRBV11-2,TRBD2,CASLPWGGKNTDTQYF,TGTGCCAGCCTCCCGTGGGGGGGGAAAAACACAGATACGCAGTATTTT
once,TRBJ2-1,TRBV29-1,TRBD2,CSVARGSSYNEQFF,TGCAGCGTGGCGCGGGGGAGCTCCTACAATGAGCAGTTCTTC
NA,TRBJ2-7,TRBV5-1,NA,CASSLGSGYYEQYF,TGCGCCAGCAGCTTGGGCAGTGGTTACTACGAGCAGTACTTC
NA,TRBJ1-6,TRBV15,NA,CATSSGSLVSPLHF,TGTGCCACCAGCTCCGGGAGCCTAGTTTCACCCCTCCACTTT
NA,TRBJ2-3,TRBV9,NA,CASSGAVSTDTQYF,TGTGCCAGCAGCGGGGCAGTTAGCACAGATACGCAGTATTTT
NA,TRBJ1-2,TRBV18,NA,CASSPERVSNYGYTF,TGTGCCAGCTCACCAGAGAGGGTCTCTAACTATGGCTACACCTTC
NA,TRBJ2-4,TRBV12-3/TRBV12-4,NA,CASSFLVTNIQYF,TGTGCCAGCAGTTTCTTAGTCACCAACATTCAGTACTTC
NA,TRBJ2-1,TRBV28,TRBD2,CASSLGTSGDGQFF,TGTGCCAGCAGTTTAGGGACTAGCGGGGATGGGCAGTTCTTC
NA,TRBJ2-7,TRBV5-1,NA,CASSPTPGSTGYEQYF,TGCGCCAGCAGCCCCACACCCGGGTCGACCGGGTACGAGCAGTACTTC
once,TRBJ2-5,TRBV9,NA,CASSVASRSTETQYF,TGTGCCAGCAGCGTAGCTAGCCGAAGTACAGAGACCCAGTACTTC
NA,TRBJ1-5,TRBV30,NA,CAWSRGRLLGQPQHF,TGTGCCTGGAGTCGGGGGCGCCTCTTGGGTCAGCCCCAGCATTTT
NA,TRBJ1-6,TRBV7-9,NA,CASSLGGSSYNSPLHF,TGTGCCAGCAGCCTCGGGGGGAGCTCCTATAATTCACCCCTCCACTTT
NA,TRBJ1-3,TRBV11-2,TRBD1,CASRGVGKIRNTIYF,TGTGCCTCCAGGGGGGTTGGGAAGATTAGAAACACCATATATTTT
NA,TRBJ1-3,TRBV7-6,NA,CASSLGGMEPGNTIYF,TGTGCCAGCAGCTTAGGGGGAATGGAACCTGGAAACACCATATATTTT
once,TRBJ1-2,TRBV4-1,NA,CASSKVPNRKTYGYTF,TGCGCCAGCAGCAAGGTACCCAACCGAAAGACCTATGGCTACACCTTC
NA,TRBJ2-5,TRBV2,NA,CASSEGPSAAQYF,TGTGCCAGCAGTGAGGGGCCCTCCGCGGCCCAGTACTTC
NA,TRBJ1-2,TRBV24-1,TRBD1,CATSDSSFSGTAYGYTF,TGTGCCACCAGTGATTCCTCTTTCTCCGGGACAGCCTATGGCTACACCTTC
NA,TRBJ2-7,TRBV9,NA,CASSGGMGLYEQYF,TGTGCCAGCAGCGGCGGCATGGGGTTGTACGAGCAGTACTTC
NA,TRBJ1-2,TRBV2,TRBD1,CASSQFSGTGNGYTF,TGTGCCAGCAGCCAATTCTCCGGGACAGGGAATGGCTACACCTTC
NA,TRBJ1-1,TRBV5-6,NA,CASSLPTGGRSEAFF,TGTGCCAGCAGCCTACCGACCGGGGGGAGGAGTGAAGCTTTCTTT
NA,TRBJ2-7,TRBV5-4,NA,CASSSRGGRREQYF,TGTGCCAGCAGCTCGCGCGGGGGCCGTCGGGAGCAGTACTTC
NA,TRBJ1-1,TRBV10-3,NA,CAITPGGQRTEAFF,TGTGCCATCACCCCGGGGGGGCAAAGGACTGAAGCTTTCTTT
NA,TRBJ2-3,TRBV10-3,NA,CAISGPEGDTQYF,TGTGCCATCAGTGGACCAGAGGGGGATACGCAGTATTTT
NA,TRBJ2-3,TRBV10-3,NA,CAISSTQGTTDTQYF,TGTGCCATCAGTTCCACTCAGGGAACCACAGATACGCAGTATTTT
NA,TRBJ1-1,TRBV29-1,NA,CSVKQGMNTEAFF,TGCAGCGTTAAACAGGGCATGAACACTGAAGCTTTCTTT
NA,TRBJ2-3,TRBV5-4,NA,CASSLGGATDTQYF,TGTGCCAGCAGCCTGGGGGGGGCGACAGATACGCAGTATTTT
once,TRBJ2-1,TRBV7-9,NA,CASSPRDTIYNEQFF,TGTGCCAGCAGCCCAAGGGACACGATCTACAATGAGCAGTTCTTC
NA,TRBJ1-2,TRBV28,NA,CASSLRLYGYTF,TGTGCCAGCAGTTTACGTCTCTATGGCTACACCTTC
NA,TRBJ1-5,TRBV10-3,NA,CAISENQNNQPQHF,TGTGCCATCAGTGAGAACCAGAACAATCAGCCCCAGCATTTT
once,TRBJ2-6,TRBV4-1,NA,CASSQTGTTISGANVLTF,TGCGCCAGCAGCCAAACCGGGACCACGATCTCTGGGGCCAACGTCCTGACTTTC
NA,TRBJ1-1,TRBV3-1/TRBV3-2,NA,CASSRQPNTEAFF,TGTGCCAGCAGCCGACAGCCGAACACTGAAGCTTTCTTT
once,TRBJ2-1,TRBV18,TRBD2,CATIEASGINEQFF,TGTGCCACCATAGAAGCTAGCGGAATCAATGAGCAGTTCTTC
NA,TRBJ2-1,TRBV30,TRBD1,CAWTPPGQGWDEQFF,TGTGCCTGGACTCCACCGGGACAGGGTTGGGATGAGCAGTTCTTC
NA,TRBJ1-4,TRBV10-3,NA,CAISGGGREEKLFF,TGTGCCATCAGTGGGGGGGGGCGCGAAGAAAAACTGTTTTTT
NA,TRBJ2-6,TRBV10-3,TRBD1,CAISDWTGAGANVLTF,TGTGCCATCAGTGATTGGACAGGGGCTGGGGCCAACGTCCTGACTTTC
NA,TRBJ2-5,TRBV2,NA,CASYLPGVQETQYF,TGTGCCAGCTACCTTCCAGGGGTACAAGAGACCCAGTACTTC
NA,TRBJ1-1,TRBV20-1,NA,CSATDSDTEAFF,TGCAGTGCTACTGACAGTGACACTGAAGCTTTCTTT
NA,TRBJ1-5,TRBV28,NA,CASSSPWQPQHF,TGTGCCAGCAGTTCCCCATGGCAGCCCCAGCATTTT
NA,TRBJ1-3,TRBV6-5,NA,CASSYSGARSGNTIYF,TGTGCCAGCAGTTACTCGGGGGCACGATCTGGAAACACCATATATTTT
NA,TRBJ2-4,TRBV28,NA,CASSSDRPLAKNIQYF,TGTGCCAGCAGTTCAGACAGGCCTCTAGCCAAAAACATTCAGTACTTC
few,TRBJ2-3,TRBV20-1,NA,CSHGRGDTQYF,TGCAGTCACGGGCGGGGAGATACGCAGTATTTT
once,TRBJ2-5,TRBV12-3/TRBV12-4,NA,CASSPTTRTQYF,TGTGCCAGCAGTCCCACCACCAGGACCCAGTACTTC